The 26 T cell receptor beta chains given below trace back to one sample, sequenced in a study of blood T cells in healthy people across ages. Then a second PCR, running about 7 to 11 cycles, was carried out with a sample-barcoded 5' primer and a J-beta primer mix. TCRdb reprocessed the 5' RACE reads via MiXCR and lists one record per CDR3 protein. The sample contains around 650,000 distinct CDR3 sequences, approximately 30% of which appear only once. Specimen: blood. The receptor set was obtained from a woman older than 75 in good health.

This clonotype was counted ten times or more. This rearrangement joins TRBV5-1 to TRBJ2-1; TRBD2 matches at 7 bases. From germline, CDR1 is SGHRS and CDR2 YFSETQ. After removal of 2 bases from V and 5 bases from J, the junction contained 7 bases not matched to a gene. The CDR3 extends over 15 amino acids. The CDR3 reads CASSFGGGVNNEQFF. The CDR3 coding sequence is TGCGCCAGCAGCTTTGGGGGGGGAGTTAACAATGAGCAGTTCTTC. The variable domain in full, completed from reference TRBV5-1 and TRBJ2-1, reads KAGVTQTPRYLIKTRGQQVTLSCSPISGHRSVSWYQQTPGQGLQFLFEYFSETQRNKGNFPGRFSGRQFSNSRSEMNVSTLELGDSALYLCASSFGGGVNNEQFFGPGTRLTVL.

Remarks on this clonotype: One base away lies a much larger clone, so this may be a sequencing read error. The V gene is TRBV11-3, the J gene TRBJ2-7; unclear D gene. Germline lookup yields CDR1 SGHNT and CDR2 YENEEA. The CDR3 length is 14 residues. CDR3 nucleotide sequence: TGTACCAGCAGCCTCGGACCAAACGTCAACGAGCAGTACTTC. It specifies CTSSLGPNVNEQYF.

This clonotype was counted between two and nine times. The chain uses TRBV6-5 and TRBJ1-5; tentatively, D is TRBD1 (5 bases). CDR1 is MNHEY and CDR2 is SVGAGI in the germline V gene. Trimming removed 0 bases at V and 5 bases at J, with 11 bases between. This CDR3 is built from 15 residues. The chain's CDR3 is CASSYSGAADQPQHF. CDR3 DNA: TGTGCCAGCAGTTACTCAGGGGCGGCGGATCAGCCCCAGCATTTT.

Regarding this clonotype: One base away lies a much larger clone, so this may be a sequencing read error. J is TRBJ2-7 and V is TRBV5-1, with TRBD1 matching 7 bases. Germline CDR1 is SGHRS and CDR2 is YFSETQ. V lost 2 bases, J lost 2 bases, and 7 bases stayed unmatched. The CDR3 runs to 15 residues. This CDR3 is CASSFLRDSTYEQYF. The DNA of the CDR3 is TGCGCCAGCAGCTTCCTCCGGGACAGCACCTACGAGCAGTACTTC.

With regard to this clonotype: At one boundary the junction diverges from the germline segment, which might be a read error. The chain carries TRBV12-3 or TRBV12-4 and TRBJ2-3; tentative D call: TRBD2 (5 bases). This CDR3 region has 18 residues. The CDR3 region has the DNA TGTGCCAGCAGTTTAGGGATTGGTACTAGAGTGCGCACAGATGCGCAATATTTT. It encodes CASSLGIGTRVRTDAQYF.

The chain employs TRBV3-1 and TRBJ2-7; 7 bases line up with TRBD1. Unmatched junction bases numbered 10, after V lost 3 bases and J lost 2 bases. Germline assignment: CDR1 LGHDT and CDR2 YNNKEL (reference sequence). CDR3 length: 16 amino acids. The CDR3 coding sequence is TGTGCCAGCAGCCAGGACGACAGGGTCGGGCCCTACGAGCAGTACTTC. It codes for CASSQDDRVGPYEQYF.

This rearrangement joins TRBV25-1 to TRBJ1-1; D gene unclear. Trimming removed 4 bases from V and 1 base from J, with 4 bases in between. CDR1 and CDR2 (germline): MGHDK, SYGVNS. The CDR3 runs to 12 residues. The CDR3 bases are TGTGCCAGCAGTGTGCGGAACACTGAAGCTTTCTTT. It specifies CASSVRNTEAFF.

J is TRBJ2-1 and V is TRBV12-5; D may correspond to TRBD1 or TRBD2 (5 bases each). The CDR3 covers 13 residues. From germline, CDR1 is LGHNT and CDR2 FRNRAP. Trimming left V 6 bases short and J 5 bases short, with 11 bases between. CDR3 loop: CASGSGANNEQFF. Written as DNA, the CDR3 is TGTGCTAGTGGCTCCGGGGCCAACAATGAGCAGTTCTTC.

This clonotype has ten or more counts. The V gene is TRBV20-1, the J gene TRBJ2-5; unclear D gene. V was shortened by 0 bases and J by 4 bases, with 12 bases between the two germline ends. CDR1 and CDR2 (germline): DFQATT, SNEGSKA (reference sequence). The CDR3 loop spans 14 amino acids. The CDR3 is CSARDRVAGETQYF. The CDR3 nucleotides are TGCAGTGCTAGAGATAGAGTAGCTGGAGAGACCCAGTACTTC.

To note about this clonotype: This clone may be a read error of a much larger clone one base away. The chain combines TRBV30 with TRBJ2-1; D not certain. The CDR3 is made up of 13 amino acids. Trimming stripped 3 bases from V and 3 bases from J, with 9 bases between. Germline lookup yields CDR1 GTSNPN and CDR2 SVGIG (reference sequence). CDR3 in DNA: TGTGCCTGGAGGGTTTGGGGCTACAATGAGCAGTTCTTC. This codes for CAWRVWGYNEQFF. Full variable domain (missing parts from reference TRBV30 and TRBJ2-1): SQTIHQWPATLVQPVGSPLSLECTVEGTSNPNLYWYRQAAGRGLQLLFYSVGIGQISSEVPQNLSASRPQDRQFILSSKKLLLSDSGFYLCAWRVWGYNEQFFGPGTRLTVL.

This clonotype was recorded at least ten times. The chain links TRBV7-2 to TRBJ2-3; 8 nucleotides match TRBD2. The V and J ends lost 1 base and 4 bases, in that order; junction bases with no gene match: 4. The germline CDR1 and CDR2 sequences are SGHTA and FQGNSA. This CDR3 spans 15 amino acids. This CDR3 is CASSLGSGGADTQYF. In DNA form, the CDR3 reads TGTGCCAGCAGCTTAGGGAGCGGGGGCGCAGATACGCAGTATTTT.

V and J are TRBV20-1 and TRBJ2-3; 8 nucleotides align to TRBD1. CDR3 length: 14 residues. Trimming removed 4 bases from V and 3 bases from J; junction bases left unmatched: 6. Germline loops: CDR1 DFQATT, CDR2 SNEGSKA (reference sequence). The CDR3 nucleotides are TGCAGTGCTATGGGCAGGGGGCAAACAGATACGCAGTATTTT. Residues: CSAMGRGQTDTQYF.

This clonotype has only a few counts. In DNA, the CDR3 is TGTGCCAGCAGTTTAAGCGGGGGAAGCACTGAAGCTTTCTTT. This codes for CASSLSGGSTEAFF. This rearrangement joins TRBV12-3 or TRBV12-4 to TRBJ1-1, with D tentatively TRBD1 (5 bases). Trimming took 2 bases from V and 4 from J, leaving 11 bases between them. The CDR3 spans 14 residues.

This clonotype was seen ten or more times. The V gene is TRBV5-6, the J gene TRBJ1-2, with 10 bases that match TRBD1. J gave up 1 base and V 2 bases, and 5 bases lay outside the gene matches. Germline CDR1 SGHDT, CDR2 YYEEEE. The CDR3 spans 16 residues. As DNA, the CDR3 is TGTGCCAGCAGCTTAGGGACAGGGGATTATAACTATGGCTACACCTTC. Translated, it gives CASSLGTGDYNYGYTF.

The J gene is TRBJ1-6, the V gene TRBV4-3, with TRBD1 as a possible D gene (6 bases). Trimming took 4 bases from V and 5 from J, leaving 12 bases between them. Germline V lookup: CDR1 LGHNA, CDR2 YSLEER. This CDR3 region has 15 residues. This chain's CDR3 is CASSRSRGNNSPLHF. The DNA for the CDR3 is TGCGCCAGCAGCCGGAGCAGGGGAAATAATTCACCCCTCCACTTT.

The table lists this clonotype with many counts. The J gene is TRBJ2-3, the V gene TRBV7-2; D is possibly TRBD1 or TRBD2 (5 bases each). From germline, CDR1 is SGHTA and CDR2 FQGNSA. V lost 7 bases and J lost 0, with 20 bases in between. The CDR3 runs to 17 residues. CDR3 amino acids: CASTPRERGLSTDTQYF. For the CDR3, the DNA is TGTGCCAGCACTCCACGAGAGAGGGGCCTTAGCACAGATACGCAGTATTTT.

The chain couples TRBV20-1 to TRBJ1-2, with TRBD1 as a possible D gene (5 bases). This CDR3 has 14 residues. V was clipped by 5 bases and J by 4 bases, with 17 bases between them. CDR1 is DFQATT and CDR2 is SNEGSKA in the germline V gene (reference sequence). CDR3 DNA sequence: TGCAGTGCTGGGGGACGTCTCCTCGGCTATGGCTACACCTTC. Protein sequence: CSAGGRLLGYGYTF.

This clonotype was counted many times. This sequence joins TRBV7-9 and TRBJ2-1; 9 bases agree with TRBD1. The junction had 5 bases not matched to a gene; V was cut back by 5 bases and J by 3 bases. The CDR3 loop spans 15 amino acids. CDR1 is SEHNR and CDR2 is FQNEAQ in the germline V gene (reference sequence). CDR3 amino acids: CASSGTGGYYNEQFF. The DNA of the CDR3 is TGTGCCAGCAGCGGAACAGGGGGCTACTACAATGAGCAGTTCTTC.

V usage is TRBV7-2 and J usage is TRBJ2-1; 7 positions match TRBD2. This CDR3 is built from 14 residues. V was clipped by 0 bases and J by 9 bases; unmatched bases: 5. Germline-derived CDR1 and CDR2 are SGHTA and FQGNSA. The CDR3 DNA is TGTGCCAGCAGCTTAGCCCTGACTAGCACTGAGCAGTTCTTC. Amino acids: CASSLALTSTEQFF. The full variable domain, in which reference TRBV7-2 and TRBJ2-1 provide the parts outside the CDR3, is GAGVSQSPSNKVTEKGKDVELRCDPISGHTALYWYRQSLGQGLEFLIYFQGNSAPDKSGLPSDRFSAERTGGSVSTLTIQRTQQEDSAVYLCASSLALTSTEQFFGPGTRLTVL.

This clonotype was seen repeatedly, ten times or more. This rearrangement joins TRBV6-2 or TRBV6-3 to TRBJ2-7, with D perhaps matching TRBD1 (6 bases). V was pared by 5 bases and J by 0 bases, with 14 bases between. Germline V gene data show CDR1 as MNHEY and CDR2 as SVGEGT. CDR3 size: 15 residues. In DNA form, the CDR3 reads TGTGCCAGCAGTAGGGGACAAATAGTCTCCTACGAGCAGTACTTC. This gives the protein CASSRGQIVSYEQYF.

This clonotype showed up just a few times. The chain recombines TRBV27 with TRBJ1-1; TRBD1 might be the D (5 bases). The CDR3 is made up of 15 amino acids. V lost 5 bases to trimming and J lost 4 bases, with 17 bases between them. The germline V gene has CDR1 MNHEY and CDR2 SMNVEV (reference sequence). The CDR3 reads CASSPRTVGGTEAFF. CDR3 bases: TGTGCCAGCAGTCCTCGGACGGTGGGGGGCACTGAAGCTTTCTTT.

J is TRBJ1-4 and V is TRBV7-9; D is uncertain. V shed 4 bases and J shed 8 bases, with 11 bases lying between them. Germline values: CDR1 SEHNR, CDR2 FQNEAQ (reference sequence). CDR3 length equals 13 residues. The CDR3 loop is CASSSYRTEKLFF. The CDR3 nucleotides read TGTGCCAGCAGCTCGTATAGGACCGAAAAACTGTTTTTT.

The sample holds one count of this clonotype. The chain carries TRBV30 and TRBJ2-3, with 15 positions matching TRBD2. V trimming: 2 bases; J trimming: 4 bases; junction bases outside the gene matches: 4. Germline V gives CDR1 GTSNPN, CDR2 SVGIG (reference sequence). There are 16 residues in the CDR3. The CDR3 DNA follows: TGTGCCTGGAGTTCTGGACTAGCGGGAGGGTCAGATACGCAGTATTTT. Amino acids: CAWSSGLAGGSDTQYF.

The chain employs TRBV4-1 and TRBJ1-2; a weak D match, TRBD1 (5 bases). Trimming took off 0 bases at V and 7 bases at J, with 18 bases between the two ends. Germline loops: CDR1 MGHRA, CDR2 YSYEKL. The CDR3 is 16 residues long. CDR3 region: CASSQDPGLPSAGYTF. CDR3 bases: TGCGCCAGCAGCCAAGATCCGGGACTTCCAAGTGCTGGCTACACCTTC.

In this sample, this clonotype turned up many times. This chain joins TRBV6-5 and TRBJ1-2; 7 nucleotides align to TRBD1. Per germline, CDR1 MNHEY and CDR2 SVGAGI. This CDR3 has 18 amino acids. J gave up 4 bases and V 0 bases, and 14 bases lay outside the gene matches. The CDR3 DNA is TGTGCCAGCAGTTACTCCGGCGACAGGGCTAGAGCGTTCTATGGCTACACCTTC. Encoded protein: CASSYSGDRARAFYGYTF.

As for this clonotype: A much larger clone differs by one base, so this may be a read error. This rearrangement joins TRBV4-1 to TRBJ1-2; unclear D gene. CDR1 is MGHRA, CDR2 YSYEKL, per germline. This CDR3 comprises 14 residues. The germline V and J ends were trimmed by 4 bases and 6 bases, with 15 bases remaining between them. The CDR3 nucleotides read TGCGCCAGCAGCCGGGTAGAGGGCTTGGATGGCTACACCTTC. This encodes CASSRVEGLDGYTF.